The next 10 T cell receptor beta chains were all read from a single sample in a study of T cell responses to AZD1222 COVID-19 vaccine. Measured with immunoSEQ multiplex PCR; TCRdb has only the in-frame clones, and not every one. The sample gives under 130,000 clones, around 90% of which show up once; around 20% is in the top ten. This material consisted of peripheral blood, taken on day 0 of AZD1222 vaccination. Receptors were obtained from an adult in good health.

In DNA, the CDR3 is TGTGCCAGCTCACCCGGCGGCAAGGAAAAACTGTTTTTT. Its translation: CASSPGGKEKLFF. This rearrangement joins TRBV18 to TRBJ1-4, with D unclear. V lost 3 bases to trimming and J lost 8 bases, with 10 bases between them. CDR3 length: 13 amino acids. Germline assignment: CDR1 KGHSH and CDR2 LQKENI.

The table lists this clone with a few counts. The chain has TRBV5-1 and TRBJ2-5; no firm D call. The CDR3 covers 12 residues. Germline lookup yields CDR1 SGHRS and CDR2 YFSETQ. V was clipped by 2 bases and J by 3 bases, with 5 bases between them. CDR3 coding DNA: TGCGCCAGCAGCTTTGGGGAAGAGACCCAGTACTTC. Translated, it gives CASSFGEETQYF.

The rearrangement joins TRBV7-2 to TRBJ1-5; D is unclear. This CDR3 is built from 17 residues. The V gene's germline CDR1 is SGHTA and CDR2 FQGNSA. Trimming shortened V by 1 base and J by 6 bases, and 19 bases separated the two germline ends. The CDR3 DNA sequence: TGTGCCAGCAGCTTAGGCTCAGGAGACCATTTCAGTCAGCCCCAGCATTTT. This sequence encodes CASSLGSGDHFSQPQHF.

V is TRBV29-1 and J is TRBJ1-5, with D perhaps matching TRBD1 (5 bases). The CDR3 covers 13 residues. Germline values: CDR1 SQVTM, CDR2 ANQGSEA. V was pared by 5 bases and J by 5 bases, with 13 bases between. CDR3 sequence reads: CSVRWGLDQPQHF. The CDR3 DNA reads TGCAGCGTTAGGTGGGGGTTAGATCAGCCCCAGCATTTT.

This chain uses TRBV5-1 with TRBJ1-2, with TRBD1 as a possible D gene (6 bases). CDR3 length: 18 residues. Germline V lookup: CDR1 SGHRS, CDR2 YFSETQ. V shed 0 bases and J shed 3 bases, with 21 bases lying between them. CDR3 residues: CASSLGSGGLGKDYGYTF. CDR3 nucleotide sequence: TGCGCCAGCAGCTTGGGCTCCGGGGGGCTGGGTAAAGACTATGGCTACACCTTC.

This clone was counted only a few times. The chain couples TRBV6-4 to TRBJ1-5, with D uncertain. This CDR3 contains 9 residues. The V and J ends lost 11 bases and 5 bases respectively, with 4 bases between them. Germline lookup yields CDR1 MRHNA and CDR2 SNTAGT. The chain's CDR3 is CAGHQPQHF. CDR3 nucleotides: TGTGCCGGACATCAGCCCCAGCATTTT.

The chain is built from TRBV18 and TRBJ2-5, with 10 bases matching TRBD1. Trimming removed 4 bases from V and 4 bases from J; junction bases left unmatched: 6. Germline V lookup: CDR1 KGHSH, CDR2 LQKENI. The length of the CDR3 is 15 residues. The CDR3 sequence: CASSLRQGARETQYF. In DNA form, the CDR3 reads TGTGCCAGCTCACTAAGACAGGGGGCGCGAGAGACCCAGTACTTC.

The genes are TRBV9 and TRBJ2-3, with 7 bases lining up with TRBD2. Germline V gene lookup returns CDR1 SGDLS and CDR2 YYNGEE. V lost 8 bases and J lost 3; bases outside the gene matches: 12. CDR3 length equals 15 residues. The CDR3 spells CASSKLASSTDTQYF. The CDR3 DNA follows: TGTGCCAGTTCTAAACTAGCGTCCTCAACAGATACGCAGTATTTT. Full variable domain (outside the CDR3, taken from reference TRBV9 and TRBJ2-3): DSGVTQTPKHLITATGQRVTLRCSPRSGDLSVYWYQQSLDQGLQFLIQYYNGEERAKGNILERFSAQQFPDLHSELNLSSLELGDSALYFCASSKLASSTDTQYFGPGTRLTVL.

The chain has TRBV6-5 and TRBJ2-2; D remains unclear. V gave up 0 bases and J gave up 8 bases, with 13 bases separating them. CDR3 size: 15 residues. The germline V gene encodes CDR1 MNHEY and CDR2 SVGAGI. CDR3: CASSYSWVGRGELFF. CDR3 nucleotide sequence: TGTGCCAGCAGTTACTCGTGGGTTGGCAGGGGGGAGCTGTTTTTT.

CDR3 DNA: TGTGCCAGCAGTTTATTTGGAACCGAGCAGTACTTC. Translated: CASSLFGTEQYF. This rearrangement joins TRBV28 to TRBJ2-7; D remains unclear. The V end was cut by 1 base, the J end by 6 bases, with 7 bases between. The CDR3 consists of 12 residues. The germline V gene encodes CDR1 MDHEN and CDR2 SYDVKM.